One and the same sample provided the 25 T cell receptor beta chains below, sequenced in a study of T cell responses to AZD1222 COVID-19 vaccine. TCRdb keeps only in-frame clones here, not all; method: immunoSEQ multiplex PCR. This table has about 110,000 clones, 85% to 90% appearing once. The specimen comprised peripheral blood, sampled on day 0 of AZD1222 vaccination. The receptors come from an adult in good health.

V is TRBV7-2 and J is TRBJ2-6, with D perhaps given as TRBD1 or TRBD2 (5 bases each). The V gene lost 0 bases and the J gene lost 2 bases, with 5 bases spanning the gap. CDR1 SGHTA and CDR2 FQGNSA come from the germline V gene. The CDR3 sequence is 15 residues long. The CDR3 DNA follows: TGTGCCAGCAGCTTAGCGGGGGCTGGGGCCAACGTCCTGACTTTC. As protein: CASSLAGAGANVLTF.

In its sample, this clone was seen many times. This chain connects TRBV6-5 to TRBJ2-1; D is perhaps TRBD1 or TRBD2 (6 bases each). The V end lost 0 bases, the J end lost 8 bases, and 14 bases lay between the germline ends. The CDR3 sequence is 15 residues long. Germline V gives CDR1 MNHEY, CDR2 SVGAGI. CDR3 nucleotides: TGTGCCAGCAGTTACTCCGTTAGAGGGGGGTATGAGCAGTTCTTC. Protein: CASSYSVRGGYEQFF.

Notes on this clone: One junction end does not reproduce the germline sequence, and a read error may be involved. The V call is TRBV6-2 or TRBV6-3, the J call TRBJ2-4, with D possibly TRBD1 on 6 matching bases. The CDR3 loop spans 12 amino acids. Germline assignment: CDR1 MNHEY and CDR2 SVGEGT. The CDR3 spells CASSTTGRIPDF. The CDR3 nucleotides read TGTGCCAGCAGCACCACAGGGCGGATCCCTGACTTC.

The CDR3: CASSLYLAGIYGEQFF. In DNA, the CDR3 is TGTGCCAGCAGCTTGTATCTAGCGGGAATTTACGGTGAGCAGTTCTTC. The chain has TRBV5-6 and TRBJ2-1; 9 positions match TRBD2. Germline V gene data show CDR1 as SGHDT and CDR2 as YYEEEE. The trim removed 1 base at V and 9 bases at J, leaving 11 bases unmatched. The CDR3 is 16 amino acids.

This chain uses TRBV18 with TRBJ2-1; 11 nucleotides match TRBD2. The length of the CDR3 is 19 residues. Germline V gene sequence: CDR1 KGHSH, CDR2 LQKENI. The V and J ends lost 4 bases and 6 bases, in that order; junction bases with no gene match: 17. This chain's CDR3 is CASSLRPGTSGRTGNEQFF. The CDR3 DNA sequence: TGTGCCAGCTCACTTAGACCTGGGACTAGCGGACGAACTGGCAATGAGCAGTTCTTC.

For the CDR3, the DNA is TGTGCCAGTAACGGGGCTGGAGAGCAATACACCTTC. Encoded protein: CASNGAGEQYTF. The gene calls are TRBV19 and TRBJ1-2, with D possibly TRBD1 on 5 matching bases. The CDR3 contains 12 residues. The ends were cut back, 7 bases at V and 11 bases at J, with 17 bases in the middle. In germline, CDR1 is LNHDA, CDR2 SQIVND (reference sequence).

This sequence joins TRBV7-2 and TRBJ2-2; 8 bases are a match to TRBD2. This CDR3 contains 17 residues. V lost 2 bases to trimming and J lost 2 bases; unmatched junction nucleotides: 7. Per the germline V gene, CDR1 is SGHTA and CDR2 is FQGNSA. CDR3 bases: TGTGCCAGCAGCTTAATGGCTCTAGCGGGTAACACCGGGGAGCTGTTTTTT. Protein product: CASSLMALAGNTGELFF.

The chain employs TRBV19 and TRBJ2-3, with D uncertain. The ends were cut back, 3 bases at V and 4 bases at J, with 11 bases in the middle. Germline CDR1 and CDR2: LNHDA and SQIVND (reference sequence). CDR3 length equals 14 residues. The CDR3 DNA reads as TGTGCCAGTAGTATCCGCCGGACCCCAGATACGCAGTATTTT. Its protein product is CASSIRRTPDTQYF.

This chain connects TRBV28 to TRBJ1-4, with D uncertain. The germline V gene encodes CDR1 MDHEN and CDR2 SYDVKM. V was pared by 3 bases and J by 0 bases, with 11 bases between. This CDR3 contains 16 residues. The CDR3 is CASSLSQSTTNEKLFF. The CDR3 coding sequence is TGTGCCAGCAGTTTGTCGCAGTCTACAACTAATGAAAAACTGTTTTTT. Complete variable domain (other parts from reference TRBV28 and TRBJ1-4): DVKVTQSSRYLVKRTGEKVFLECVQDMDHENMFWYRQDPGLGLRLIYFSYDVKMKEKGDIPEGYSVSREKKERFSLILESASTNQTSMYLCASSLSQSTTNEKLFFGSGTQLSVL.

The rearrangement uses TRBV4-1 and TRBJ2-7; 7 positions match TRBD1. This CDR3 is built from 14 residues. Losses at the gene ends were 5 bases for V and 4 bases for J; bases not matched to a gene: 8. Germline-derived CDR1 and CDR2 are MGHRA and YSYEKL. CDR3 DNA sequence: TGCGCCAGCAGCTACCGGACAGGCGGTTACGAGCAGTACTTC. Its protein is CASSYRTGGYEQYF.

The chain recombines TRBV2 with TRBJ2-3; perhaps TRBD1 as D (7 bases). Trimming shortened V by 7 bases and J by 0 bases, and 14 bases separated the two germline ends. The CDR3 length is 15 residues. The germline CDR1 and CDR2 sequences are SNHLY and FYNNEI. The CDR3 spells CASMIQGTSTDTQYF. The CDR3 coding sequence is TGTGCCAGCATGATACAGGGGACTAGCACAGATACGCAGTATTTT. The complete variable domain, with remaining parts taken from reference TRBV2 and TRBJ2-3, reads EPEVTQTPSHQVTQMGQEVILRCVPISNHLYFYWYRQILGQKVEFLVSFYNNEISEKSEIFDDQFSVERPDGSNFTLKIRSTKLEDSAMYFCASMIQGTSTDTQYFGPGTRLTVL.

The rearrangement joins TRBV11-3 to TRBJ2-1; 9 bases agree with TRBD1. Germline lookup yields CDR1 SGHNT and CDR2 YENEEA. Trimming cost V 5 bases and J 6 bases; bases outside gene matches: 2. The CDR3 runs 13 residues. Written as DNA, the CDR3 is TGTGCCAGCAGCCGGGACAGGGTCAATGAGCAGTTCTTC. It encodes CASSRDRVNEQFF.

V usage is TRBV15 and J usage is TRBJ1-6; D remains ambiguous. This CDR3 comprises 14 residues. The V gene lost 6 bases and the J gene lost 1 base, with 7 bases spanning the gap. CDR1 LNHNV and CDR2 YYDKDF come from the germline V gene (reference sequence). CDR3: CATRRASYNSPLHF. As DNA, the CDR3 is TGTGCCACCAGGCGGGCTTCCTATAATTCACCCCTCCACTTT.

The V gene is TRBV7-8, the J gene TRBJ1-5, with TRBD1 as a possible D gene (5 bases). Per germline, CDR1 SGHVS and CDR2 FQNEAQ. There are 16 residues in the CDR3. With 1 base removed from V and 3 bases from J, the gap between germline ends came to 13 bases. The DNA of the CDR3 is TGTGCCAGCAGCTTAGATGGGGCCTTCGCCAATCAGCCCCAGCATTTT. It is translated as CASSLDGAFANQPQHF.

V is TRBV19 and J is TRBJ2-7; possible D gene TRBD1, 6 bases. This CDR3 is built from 20 residues. Germline CDR1 LNHDA, CDR2 SQIVND (reference sequence). V lost 3 bases and J 1 base, leaving 28 bases between the germline ends. CDR3 sequence reads: CASSIGSGQWGVRDSYEQYF. In nucleotides, the CDR3 is TGTGCCAGTAGTATTGGTTCCGGACAGTGGGGCGTCAGGGATTCCTACGAGCAGTACTTC.

J is TRBJ1-1 and V is TRBV6-1; D not certain. CDR3 length: 12 amino acids. In germline, CDR1 is MNHNS, CDR2 SASEGT. V was pared by 5 bases and J by 4 bases, with 8 bases between. As DNA, the CDR3 is TGTGCCAGCAGTTATTCGCCCACTGAAGCTTTCTTT. It specifies CASSYSPTEAFF.

The rearrangement joins TRBV28 to TRBJ1-3; possible D gene TRBD1, 6 bases. From germline, CDR1 is MDHEN and CDR2 SYDVKM. The germline V and J ends were trimmed by 7 bases and 3 bases, with 13 bases remaining between them. This CDR3 is 14 amino acids long. The CDR3 loop is CASTSGHLGNTIYF. Here the CDR3 DNA reads TGTGCCAGCACCTCGGGACACCTTGGAAACACCATATATTTT.

The chain is built from TRBV2 and TRBJ1-3, with TRBD1 as a possible D gene (6 bases). Trimming cost V 0 bases and J 0 bases, with 12 bases left between them. The CDR3 is made up of 17 amino acids. Germline V gene lookup returns CDR1 SNHLY and CDR2 FYNNEI. The CDR3 here is CASSEATGLYSGNTIYF. The CDR3 nucleotides read TGTGCCAGCAGTGAAGCGACAGGACTATACTCTGGAAACACCATATATTTT.

This sequence joins TRBV29-1 and TRBJ1-5; possibly TRBD1 for D (6 bases). The germline V gene has CDR1 SQVTM and CDR2 ANQGSEA. CDR3 length: 13 residues. V was cut by 6 bases and J by 5 bases, with 14 bases left in between. The CDR3 coding sequence is TGCAGCGTGGCGTTGGACAGCGATCAGCCCCAGCATTTT. It translates to CSVALDSDQPQHF.

The CDR3 loop reads CASSRVQLPNTEAFF. Written as DNA, the CDR3 is TGTGCCAGCAGCCGGGTACAGTTACCGAACACTGAAGCTTTCTTT. The genes are TRBV7-2 and TRBJ1-1; D gene uncertain. The ends were cut back, 5 bases at V and 1 base at J, with 14 bases in the middle. Germline loops: CDR1 SGHTA, CDR2 FQGNSA. This CDR3 spans 15 amino acids.

CDR3 in amino acids: CASSLQGQGDNSPLHF. The CDR3 nucleotides are TGTGCCAGCAGCTTACAAGGACAGGGGGATAATTCACCCCTCCACTTT. The chain combines TRBV7-8 with TRBJ1-6; TRBD1 agrees at 10 bases. Germline V lookup: CDR1 SGHVS, CDR2 FQNEAQ. The CDR3 length is 16 residues. Trimming cost V 2 bases and J 5 bases; bases outside gene matches: 3.

This chain links TRBV19 with TRBJ2-5, with 12 positions matching TRBD2. Germline V gene lookup returns CDR1 LNHDA and CDR2 SQIVND (reference sequence). CDR3 length: 17 amino acids. V lost 5 bases and J lost 1; bases outside the gene matches: 8. CDR3 bases: TGTGCCAGTAGTCGACTAGCGGGAGTGGGTCTCCAAGAGACCCAGTACTTC. This translates into CASSRLAGVGLQETQYF.

The sample holds one count of this clone. The V call is TRBV6-2 or TRBV6-3, the J call TRBJ1-1, with a tentative D call TRBD1 (5 bases). V dropped 2 bases and J dropped 7 bases, with 14 bases sitting between them. The CDR3 is 14 amino acids. CDR1 is MNHEY, CDR2 SVGEGT, per germline. CDR3 sequence reads: CASSYDRLQGEAFF. In DNA, the CDR3 is TGTGCCAGCAGTTACGACAGACTCCAGGGTGAAGCTTTCTTT.

The V call is TRBV7-6, the J call TRBJ2-7; perhaps TRBD2 as D (5 bases). The V and J ends lost 4 bases and 4 bases respectively, with 14 bases between them. Germline V gene sequence: CDR1 SGHVS, CDR2 FNYEAQ. The CDR3 consists of 14 residues. The CDR3 DNA follows: TGTGCCAGCAGCTCCAACCGTCGCGGGTACGAGCAGTACTTC. This encodes CASSSNRRGYEQYF.

The V call is TRBV10-2, the J call TRBJ2-3, with TRBD2 as a possible D gene (6 bases). This CDR3 has 12 residues. V was clipped by 6 bases and J by 6 bases, with 10 bases between them. Germline assignment: CDR1 WSHSY and CDR2 SAAADI. The CDR3 sequence: CASSPTSDTQYF. Written as DNA, the CDR3 is TGCGCCAGCAGCCCCACTAGCGATACGCAGTATTTT.